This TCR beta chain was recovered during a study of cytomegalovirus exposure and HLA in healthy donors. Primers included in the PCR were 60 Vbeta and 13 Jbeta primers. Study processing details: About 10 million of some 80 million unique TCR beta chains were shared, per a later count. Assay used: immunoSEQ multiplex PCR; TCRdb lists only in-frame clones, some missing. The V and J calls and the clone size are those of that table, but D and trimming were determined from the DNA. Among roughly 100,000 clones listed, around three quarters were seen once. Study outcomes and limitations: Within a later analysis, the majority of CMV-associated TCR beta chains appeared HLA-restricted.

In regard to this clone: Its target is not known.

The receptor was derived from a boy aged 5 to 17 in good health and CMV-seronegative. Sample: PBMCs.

DNA of the CDR3: TGTGCCAGCAGCCTGCTACTAGCGGGAGTGGGGGAGACCCAGTACTTC. Translation gives CASSLLLAGVGETQYF. The J gene is TRBJ2-5, the V gene TRBV7-2; 11 nucleotides agree with TRBD2. Trimming at V came to 5 bases and at J to 5 bases, leaving 10 bases not matched to a gene. Germline loops: CDR1 SGHTA, CDR2 FQGNSA. The CDR3 runs 16 residues.